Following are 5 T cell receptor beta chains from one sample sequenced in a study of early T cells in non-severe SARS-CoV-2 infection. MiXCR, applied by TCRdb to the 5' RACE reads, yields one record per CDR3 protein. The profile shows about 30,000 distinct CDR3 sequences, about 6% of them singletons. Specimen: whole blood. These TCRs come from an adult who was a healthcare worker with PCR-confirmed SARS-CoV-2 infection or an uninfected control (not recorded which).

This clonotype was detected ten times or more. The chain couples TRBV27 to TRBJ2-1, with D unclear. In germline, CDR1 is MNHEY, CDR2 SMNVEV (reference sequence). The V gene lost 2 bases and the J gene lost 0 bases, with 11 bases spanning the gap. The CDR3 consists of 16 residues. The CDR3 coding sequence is TGTGCCAGCAGTTTACTCCAGGTTAACTCCTACAATGAGCAGTTCTTC. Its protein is CASSLLQVNSYNEQFF.

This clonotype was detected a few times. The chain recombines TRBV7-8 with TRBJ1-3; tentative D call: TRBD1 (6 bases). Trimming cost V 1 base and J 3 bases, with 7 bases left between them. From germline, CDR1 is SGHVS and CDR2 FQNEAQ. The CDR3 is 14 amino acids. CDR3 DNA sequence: TGTGCCAGCAGCTTAGTAGGGGGTGGAAACACCATATATTTT. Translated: CASSLVGGGNTIYF.

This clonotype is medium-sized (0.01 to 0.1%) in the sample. CDR3 in DNA: TGTGCCTGGAGCCGACTTTCCCCCGAACCGTTCTTC. Translated: CAWSRLSPEPFF. This chain links TRBV30 with TRBJ2-1, with D hard to call. V was pared by 3 bases and J by 15 bases, with 18 bases between. Germline lookup yields CDR1 GTSNPN and CDR2 SVGIG (reference sequence). The CDR3 covers 12 residues.

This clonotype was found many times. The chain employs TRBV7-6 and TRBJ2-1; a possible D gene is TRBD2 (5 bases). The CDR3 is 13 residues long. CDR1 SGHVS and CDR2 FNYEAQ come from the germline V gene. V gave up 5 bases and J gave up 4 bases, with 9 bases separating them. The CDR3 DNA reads TGTGCCAGCAGCCCTACTAGGTACAATGAGCAGTTCTTC. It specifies CASSPTRYNEQFF.

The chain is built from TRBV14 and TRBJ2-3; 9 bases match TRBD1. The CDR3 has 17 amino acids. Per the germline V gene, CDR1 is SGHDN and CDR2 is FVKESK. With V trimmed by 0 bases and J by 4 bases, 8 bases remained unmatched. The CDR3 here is CASSQDRGQGVADTQYF. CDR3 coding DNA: TGTGCCAGCAGCCAAGATCGGGGACAGGGAGTGGCAGATACGCAGTATTTT. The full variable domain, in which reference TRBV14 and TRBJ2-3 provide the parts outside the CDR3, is EAGVTQFPSHSVIEKGQTVTLRCDPISGHDNLYWYRRVMGKEIKFLLHFVKESKQDESGMPNNRFLAERTGGTYSTLKVQPAELEDSGVYFCASSQDRGQGVADTQYFGPGTRLTVL.